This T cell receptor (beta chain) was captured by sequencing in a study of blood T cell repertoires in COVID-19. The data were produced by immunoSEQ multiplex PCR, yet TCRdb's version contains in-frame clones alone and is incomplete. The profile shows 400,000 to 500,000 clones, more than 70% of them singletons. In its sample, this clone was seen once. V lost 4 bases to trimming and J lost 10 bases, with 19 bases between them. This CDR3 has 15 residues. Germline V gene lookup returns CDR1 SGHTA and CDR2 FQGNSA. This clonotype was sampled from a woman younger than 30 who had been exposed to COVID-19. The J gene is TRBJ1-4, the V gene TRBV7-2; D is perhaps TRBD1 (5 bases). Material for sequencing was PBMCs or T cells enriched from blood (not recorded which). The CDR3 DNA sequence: TGTGCCAGCAGCTCAAACCGGGCCCTCGGGGGAAAACTGTTTTTT. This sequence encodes CASSSNRALGGKLFF. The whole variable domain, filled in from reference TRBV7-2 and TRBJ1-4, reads GAGVSQSPSNKVTEKGKDVELRCDPISGHTALYWYRQSLGQGLEFLIYFQGNSAPDKSGLPSDRFSAERTGGSVSTLTIQRTQQEDSAVYLCASSSNRALGGKLFFGSGTQLSVL.